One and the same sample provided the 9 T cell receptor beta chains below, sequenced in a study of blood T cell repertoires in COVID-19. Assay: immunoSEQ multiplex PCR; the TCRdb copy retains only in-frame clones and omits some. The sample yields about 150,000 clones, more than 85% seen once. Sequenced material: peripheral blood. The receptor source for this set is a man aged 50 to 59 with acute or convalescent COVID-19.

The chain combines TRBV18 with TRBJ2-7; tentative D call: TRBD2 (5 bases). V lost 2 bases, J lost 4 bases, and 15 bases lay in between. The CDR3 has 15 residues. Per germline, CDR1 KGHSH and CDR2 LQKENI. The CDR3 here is CASSPFEGTRYEQYF. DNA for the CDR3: TGTGCCAGCTCACCATTCGAGGGAACGAGGTACGAGCAGTACTTC.

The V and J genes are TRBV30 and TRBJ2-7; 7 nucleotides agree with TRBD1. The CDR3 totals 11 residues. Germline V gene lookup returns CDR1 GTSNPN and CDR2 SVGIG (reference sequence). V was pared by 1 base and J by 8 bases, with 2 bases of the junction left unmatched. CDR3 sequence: CAWSGQGKQYF. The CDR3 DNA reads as TGTGCCTGGAGTGGACAGGGAAAGCAGTACTTC. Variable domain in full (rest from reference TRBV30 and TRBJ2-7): SQTIHQWPATLVQPVGSPLSLECTVEGTSNPNLYWYRQAAGRGLQLLFYSVGIGQISSEVPQNLSASRPQDRQFILSSKKLLLSDSGFYLCAWSGQGKQYFGPGTRLTVT.

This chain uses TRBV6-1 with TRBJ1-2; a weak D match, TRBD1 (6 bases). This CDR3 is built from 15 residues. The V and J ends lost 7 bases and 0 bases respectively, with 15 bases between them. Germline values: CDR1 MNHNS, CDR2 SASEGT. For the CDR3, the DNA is TGTGCCAGCACCGGTGTGGACAGCTCTAACTATGGCTACACCTTC. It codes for CASTGVDSSNYGYTF.

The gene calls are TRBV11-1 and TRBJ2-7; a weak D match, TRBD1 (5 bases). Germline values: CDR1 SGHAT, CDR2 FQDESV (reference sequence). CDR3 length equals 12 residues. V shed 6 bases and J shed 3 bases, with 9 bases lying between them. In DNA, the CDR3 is TGTGCCAGCAGTGCCAGGGACTACGAGCAGTACTTC. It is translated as CASSARDYEQYF.

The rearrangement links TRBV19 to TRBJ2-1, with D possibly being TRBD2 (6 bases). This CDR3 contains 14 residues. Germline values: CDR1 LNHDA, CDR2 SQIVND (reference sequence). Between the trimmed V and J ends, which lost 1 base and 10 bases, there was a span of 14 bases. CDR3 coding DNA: TGTGCCAGTAGTATAGCGGGAGCTCCCCAGGAGCAGTTCTTC. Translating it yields CASSIAGAPQEQFF.

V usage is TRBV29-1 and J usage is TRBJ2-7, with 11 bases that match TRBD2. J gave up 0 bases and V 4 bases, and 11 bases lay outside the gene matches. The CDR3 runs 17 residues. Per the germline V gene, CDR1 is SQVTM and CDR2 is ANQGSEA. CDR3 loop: CSVGGLAGVGGSYEQYF. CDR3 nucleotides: TGCAGCGTTGGTGGACTAGCGGGTGTGGGGGGCTCCTACGAGCAGTACTTC.

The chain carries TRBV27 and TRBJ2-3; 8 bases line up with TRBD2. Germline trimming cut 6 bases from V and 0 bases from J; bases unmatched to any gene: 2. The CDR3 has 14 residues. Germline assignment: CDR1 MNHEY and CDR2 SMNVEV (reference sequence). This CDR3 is CASRLAGSTDTQYF. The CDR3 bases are TGTGCCAGCAGGCTAGCGGGTAGCACAGATACGCAGTATTTT.

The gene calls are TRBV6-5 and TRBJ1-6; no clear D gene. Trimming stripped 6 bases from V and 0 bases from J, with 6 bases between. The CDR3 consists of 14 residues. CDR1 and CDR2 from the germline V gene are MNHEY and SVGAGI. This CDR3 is CASRQSSYNSPLHF. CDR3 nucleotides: TGTGCCAGCAGACAGAGCTCCTATAATTCACCCCTCCACTTT.

The CDR3: CASSPLPGESLEQFF. CDR3 sequence (DNA): TGTGCCAGCTCACCACTCCCAGGGGAGTCTCTTGAGCAGTTCTTC. The gene calls are TRBV18 and TRBJ2-1; a possible D gene is TRBD1 (6 bases). The ends were cut back, 1 base at V and 9 bases at J, with 16 bases in the middle. The germline gives CDR1 KGHSH, CDR2 LQKENI. The CDR3 runs 15 residues.